This T cell receptor beta chain was observed in a study of cytomegalovirus exposure and HLA in healthy donors. Germline CDR1 is SGHTS and CDR2 is YDEGEE. The CDR3 contains 15 residues. V shed 2 bases and J shed 7 bases, with 18 bases lying between them. Primers for the PCR totalled 60 Vbeta and 13 Jbeta. TCRdb's copy holds only in-frame clones and misses some; the assay was immunoSEQ multiplex PCR. The sample lists under 200,000 clones, approximately 80% seen once, with about 9.9% in the top ten. General study results and limits: Reports credit the classifier with highly specific, highly sensitive diagnosis of cytomegalovirus status. It was taken for granted in presence/absence analyses that sequencing depth across donors was roughly uniform. In vitro work confirmed that a few CMV-associated chains recognize CMV antigens.

This clone was picked up a small number of times. Its antigen is undetermined. Sequenced: PBMCs. The clonotype was recovered from a man aged 18 to 29 in good health and CMV-seropositive. J is TRBJ1-1 and V is TRBV5-8; the D is unclear. The CDR3 spells CASSFRIRREVEAFF. The CDR3 DNA reads TGTGCCAGCAGCTTCAGGATCCGTCGGGAGGTTGAAGCTTTCTTT.